Listed here are 7 T cell receptor beta chains from one sample, sequenced in a study of T cell repertoires and Cas9 in healthy adults (dated by TCRdb to 2017 to 2018). To prepare the library, the immunoSEQ multiplex PCR assay was applied. Imported from immuneACCESS, the table was reduced by TCRdb to in-frame sequences with V and J called. These copies leave out some clones; in studies compared against another copy, an unresolved V gene accounts for under half, and the cause of the remainder is not known. Counted in this sample were about 22,000 clones; about 90% of them appeared once. Under 2% of the sample lies in the top ten. Source material: CD4+ effector T cells (CD127+, CD25-, CD137-, CD154-) from PBMCs; culture status not recorded. These receptors came from a human donor in good health.

This sequence joins TRBV7-8 and TRBJ2-5; possibly TRBD2 for D (5 bases). V was pared by 2 bases and J by 6 bases, with 19 bases between. Germline loops: CDR1 SGHVS, CDR2 FQNEAQ. This CDR3 has 16 residues. CDR3 sequence (DNA): TGTGCCAGCAGCTTATTGGGGAGTACTGAATTCAAGACCCAGTACTTC. Translating it yields CASSLLGSTEFKTQYF.

This clone was counted a single time. The same CDR3 can be traced to other DNA sequences in this sample. The chain has TRBV18 and TRBJ1-1; 8 bases line up with TRBD1. This CDR3 is 14 amino acids long. Germline loops: CDR1 KGHSH, CDR2 LQKENI. The V and J ends lost 3 bases and 1 base, in that order; junction bases with no gene match: 1. The CDR3 sequence is CASSPGQGNTEAFF. CDR3 coding DNA: TGTGCCAGCTCACCCGGACAGGGGAACACTGAAGCTTTCTTT.

This clone was detected a few times. The chain's CDR3 is CASSQGTTENTEAFF. CDR3 nucleotide sequence: TGCGCCAGCAGCCAAGGAACCACTGAGAACACTGAAGCTTTCTTT. This chain connects TRBV4-1 to TRBJ1-1; no definite D call. Looked up from germline, CDR1 is MGHRA and CDR2 is YSYEKL. The CDR3 contains 15 residues. The V end lost 1 base, the J end lost 1 base, and 10 bases lay between the germline ends.

The chain employs TRBV19 and TRBJ2-2; the D gene could be TRBD1 or TRBD2 (6 bases each). V was cut by 3 bases and J by 2 bases, with 19 bases left in between. The CDR3 is 18 amino acids. Germline values: CDR1 LNHDA, CDR2 SQIVND (reference sequence). The DNA of the CDR3 is TGTGCCAGTAGTATGTCAGGGACATGGGAGGTCAACACCGGGGAGCTGTTTTTT. As protein: CASSMSGTWEVNTGELFF.

The V call is TRBV10-3, the J call TRBJ1-5; D not certain. The ends were cut back, 4 bases at V and 7 bases at J, with 23 bases in the middle. Germline CDR1 is ENHRY and CDR2 is SYGVKD. This CDR3 has 17 amino acids. CDR3 coding DNA: TGTGCCATCAGTGGGTCGAAATTGAAGGAAAGGGAACAGCCCCAGCATTTT. Translation gives CAISGSKLKEREQPQHF.

V usage is TRBV5-1 and J usage is TRBJ1-1; 8 bases map to TRBD1. The CDR3 loop spans 14 amino acids. Germline CDR1 is SGHRS and CDR2 is YFSETQ. V dropped 3 bases and J dropped 1; count of bases not matched to a gene: 2. The CDR3 sequence: CASSWTGQNTEAFF. Written as DNA, the CDR3 is TGCGCCAGCAGCTGGACAGGGCAGAACACTGAAGCTTTCTTT. Complete variable domain (other parts from reference TRBV5-1 and TRBJ1-1): KAGVTQTPRYLIKTRGQQVTLSCSPISGHRSVSWYQQTPGQGLQFLFEYFSETQRNKGNFPGRFSGRQFSNSRSEMNVSTLELGDSALYLCASSWTGQNTEAFFGQGTRLTVV.

This rearrangement joins TRBV30 to TRBJ1-3; weak D call: TRBD1 (5 bases). CDR3 size: 15 residues. Germline CDR1 reads GTSNPN; CDR2 reads SVGIG (reference sequence). The germline V and J ends were trimmed by 5 bases and 4 bases, with 18 bases remaining between them. The CDR3 protein is CAWRGTSGAGNTIYF. The CDR3 DNA follows: TGTGCCTGGCGTGGGACCTCTGGGGCCGGAAACACCATATATTTT.